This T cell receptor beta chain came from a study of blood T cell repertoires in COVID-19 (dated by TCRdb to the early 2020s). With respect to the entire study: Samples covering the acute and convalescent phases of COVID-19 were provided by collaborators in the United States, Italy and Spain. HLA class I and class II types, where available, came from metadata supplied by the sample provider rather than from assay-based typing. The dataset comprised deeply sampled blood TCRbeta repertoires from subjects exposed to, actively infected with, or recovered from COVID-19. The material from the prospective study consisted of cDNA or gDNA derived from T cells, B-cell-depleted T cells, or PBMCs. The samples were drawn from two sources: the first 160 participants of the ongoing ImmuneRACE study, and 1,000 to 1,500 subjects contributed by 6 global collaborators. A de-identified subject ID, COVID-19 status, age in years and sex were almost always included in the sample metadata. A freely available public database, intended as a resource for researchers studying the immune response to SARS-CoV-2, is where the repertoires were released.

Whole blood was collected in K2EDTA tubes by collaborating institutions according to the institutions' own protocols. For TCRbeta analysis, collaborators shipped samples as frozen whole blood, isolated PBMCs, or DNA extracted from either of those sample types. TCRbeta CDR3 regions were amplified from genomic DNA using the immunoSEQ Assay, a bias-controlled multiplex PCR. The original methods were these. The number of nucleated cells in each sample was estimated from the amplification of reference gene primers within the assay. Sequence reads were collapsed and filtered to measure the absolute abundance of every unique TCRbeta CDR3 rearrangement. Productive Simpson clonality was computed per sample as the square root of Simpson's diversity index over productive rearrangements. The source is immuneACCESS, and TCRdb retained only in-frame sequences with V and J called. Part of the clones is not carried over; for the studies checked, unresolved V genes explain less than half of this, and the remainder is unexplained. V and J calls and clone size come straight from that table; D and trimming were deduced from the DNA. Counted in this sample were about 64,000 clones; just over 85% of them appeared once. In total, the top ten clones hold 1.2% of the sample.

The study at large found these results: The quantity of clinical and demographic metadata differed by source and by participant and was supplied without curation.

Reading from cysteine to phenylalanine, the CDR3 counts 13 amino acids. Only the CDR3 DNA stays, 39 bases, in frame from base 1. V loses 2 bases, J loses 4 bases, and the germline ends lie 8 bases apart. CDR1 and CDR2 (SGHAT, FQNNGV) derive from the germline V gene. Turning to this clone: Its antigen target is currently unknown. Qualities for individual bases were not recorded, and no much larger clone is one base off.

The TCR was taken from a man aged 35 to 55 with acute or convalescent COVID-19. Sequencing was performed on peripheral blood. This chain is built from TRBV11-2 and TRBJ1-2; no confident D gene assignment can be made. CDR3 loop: CASSLTAIYGYTF. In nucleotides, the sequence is TGTGCCAGCAGCTTAACAGCTATCTATGGCTACACCTTC.